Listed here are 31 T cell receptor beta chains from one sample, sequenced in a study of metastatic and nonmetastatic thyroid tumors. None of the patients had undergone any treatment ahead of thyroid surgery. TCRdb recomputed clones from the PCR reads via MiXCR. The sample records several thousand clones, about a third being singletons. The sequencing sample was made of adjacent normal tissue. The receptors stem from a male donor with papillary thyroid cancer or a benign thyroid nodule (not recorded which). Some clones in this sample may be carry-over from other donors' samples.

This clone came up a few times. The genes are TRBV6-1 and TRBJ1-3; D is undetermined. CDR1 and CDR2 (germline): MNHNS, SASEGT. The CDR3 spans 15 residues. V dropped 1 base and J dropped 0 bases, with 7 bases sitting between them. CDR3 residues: CASSEGPSSGNTIYF. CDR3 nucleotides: TGTGCCAGCAGTGAAGGGCCCAGCTCTGGAAACACCATATATTTT.

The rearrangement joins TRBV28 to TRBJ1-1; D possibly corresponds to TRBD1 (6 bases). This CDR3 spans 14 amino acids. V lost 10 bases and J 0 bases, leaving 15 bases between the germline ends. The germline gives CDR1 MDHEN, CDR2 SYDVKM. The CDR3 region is CATKRGDVNTEAFF. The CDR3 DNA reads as TGTGCCACAAAGAGGGGGGATGTGAACACTGAAGCTTTCTTT.

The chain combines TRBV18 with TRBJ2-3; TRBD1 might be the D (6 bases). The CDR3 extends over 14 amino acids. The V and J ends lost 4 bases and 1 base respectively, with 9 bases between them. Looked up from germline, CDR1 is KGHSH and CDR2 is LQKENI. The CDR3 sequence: CASSRDIRTDTQYF. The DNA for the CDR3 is TGTGCCAGCTCACGGGACATACGCACAGATACGCAGTATTTT.

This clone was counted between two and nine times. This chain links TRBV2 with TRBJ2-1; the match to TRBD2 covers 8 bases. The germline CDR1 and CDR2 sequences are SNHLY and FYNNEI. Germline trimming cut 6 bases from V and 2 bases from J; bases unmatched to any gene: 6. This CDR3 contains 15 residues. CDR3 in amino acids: CASRSGLVAYNEQFF. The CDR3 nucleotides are TGTGCCAGCAGATCGGGACTAGTTGCCTACAATGAGCAGTTCTTC.

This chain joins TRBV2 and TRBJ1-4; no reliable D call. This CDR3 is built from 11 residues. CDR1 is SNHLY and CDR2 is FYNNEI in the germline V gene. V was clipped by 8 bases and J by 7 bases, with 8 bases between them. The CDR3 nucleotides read TGTGCCAGCGGTTGGAGTGAAAAACTGTTTTTT. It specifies CASGWSEKLFF. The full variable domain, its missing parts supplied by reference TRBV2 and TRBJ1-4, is EPEVTQTPSHQVTQMGQEVILRCVPISNHLYFYWYRQILGQKVEFLVSFYNNEISEKSEIFDDQFSVERPDGSNFTLKIRSTKLEDSAMYFCASGWSEKLFFGSGTQLSVL.

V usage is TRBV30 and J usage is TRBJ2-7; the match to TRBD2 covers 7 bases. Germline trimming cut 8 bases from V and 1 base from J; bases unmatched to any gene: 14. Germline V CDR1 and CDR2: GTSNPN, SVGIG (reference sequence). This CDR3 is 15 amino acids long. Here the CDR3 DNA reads TGTGCCCGGGGTTCGGCGGGGGTAGGGTCCTACGAGCAGTACTTC. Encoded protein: CARGSAGVGSYEQYF.

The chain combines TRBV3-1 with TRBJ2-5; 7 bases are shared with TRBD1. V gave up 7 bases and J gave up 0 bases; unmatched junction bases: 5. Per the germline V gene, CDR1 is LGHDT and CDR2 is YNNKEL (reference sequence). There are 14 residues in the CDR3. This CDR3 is CASIQTGYQETQYF. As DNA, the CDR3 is TGTGCCAGCATCCAGACAGGGTACCAAGAGACCCAGTACTTC.

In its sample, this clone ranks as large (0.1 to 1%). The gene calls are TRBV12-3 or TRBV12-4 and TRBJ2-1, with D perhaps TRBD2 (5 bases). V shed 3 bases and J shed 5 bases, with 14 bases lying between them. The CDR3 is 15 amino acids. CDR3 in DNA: TGTGCCAGCAGTTTCAAAGCGGCCCCTAACAATGAGCAGTTCTTC. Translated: CASSFKAAPNNEQFF.

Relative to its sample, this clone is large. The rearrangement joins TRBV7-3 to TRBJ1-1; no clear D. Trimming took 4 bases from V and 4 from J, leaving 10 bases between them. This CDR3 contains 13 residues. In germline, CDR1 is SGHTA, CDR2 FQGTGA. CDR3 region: CASSSTPITEAFF. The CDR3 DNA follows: TGTGCCAGCAGCTCAACTCCGATCACTGAAGCTTTCTTT.

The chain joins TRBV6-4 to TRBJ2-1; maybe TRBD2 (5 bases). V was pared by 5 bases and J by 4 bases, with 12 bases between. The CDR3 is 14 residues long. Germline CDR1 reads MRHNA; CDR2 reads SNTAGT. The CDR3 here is CASSYNRGYNEQFF. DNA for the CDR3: TGTGCCAGCAGTTACAACCGAGGGTACAATGAGCAGTTCTTC.

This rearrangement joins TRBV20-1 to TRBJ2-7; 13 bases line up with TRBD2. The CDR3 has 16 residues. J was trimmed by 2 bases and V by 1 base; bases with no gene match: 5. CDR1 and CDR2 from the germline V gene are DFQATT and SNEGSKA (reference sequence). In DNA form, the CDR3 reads TGCAGTGCTAGAGCCCCCGGGACTAGCGGGACCTACGAGCAGTACTTC. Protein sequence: CSARAPGTSGTYEQYF.

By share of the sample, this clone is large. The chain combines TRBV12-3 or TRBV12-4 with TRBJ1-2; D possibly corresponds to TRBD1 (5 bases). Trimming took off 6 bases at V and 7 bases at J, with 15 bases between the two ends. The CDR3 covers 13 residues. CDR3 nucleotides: TGTGCCAGCAGATACGGGGGTCCGTCTGGCTACACCTTC. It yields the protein CASRYGGPSGYTF.

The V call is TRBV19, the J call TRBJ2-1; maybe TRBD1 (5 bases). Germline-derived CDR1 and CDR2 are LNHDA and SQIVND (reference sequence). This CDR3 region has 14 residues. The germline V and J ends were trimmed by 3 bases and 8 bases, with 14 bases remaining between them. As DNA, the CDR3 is TGTGCCAGTAGTATTTTGACCCAGGGCTATGAGCAGTTCTTC. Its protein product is CASSILTQGYEQFF.

Here the CDR3 reads CASSQKHGGLAGFYEQYF. In DNA, the CDR3 is TGTGCCAGCAGCCAAAAGCACGGCGGGTTAGCGGGCTTCTACGAGCAGTACTTC. The chain has TRBV4-2 and TRBJ2-7, with 7 nucleotides matching TRBD2. Germline V CDR1 and CDR2: LGHNA, YNFKEQ. The CDR3 runs to 18 residues. J gave up 3 bases and V 2 bases, and 16 bases lay outside the gene matches.

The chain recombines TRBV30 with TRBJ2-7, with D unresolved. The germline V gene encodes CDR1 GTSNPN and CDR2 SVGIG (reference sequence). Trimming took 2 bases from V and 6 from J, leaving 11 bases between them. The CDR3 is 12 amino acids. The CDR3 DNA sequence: TGTGCCTGGAGTAACGGTTATCGCGAGCAGTACTTC. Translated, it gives CAWSNGYREQYF.

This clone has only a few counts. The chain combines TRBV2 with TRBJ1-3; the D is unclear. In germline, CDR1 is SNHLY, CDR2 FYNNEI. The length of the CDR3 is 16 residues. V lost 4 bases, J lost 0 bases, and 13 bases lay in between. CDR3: CASSVGLRYSGNTIYF. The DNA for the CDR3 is TGTGCCAGCAGTGTCGGCCTTCGCTACTCTGGAAACACCATATATTTT.

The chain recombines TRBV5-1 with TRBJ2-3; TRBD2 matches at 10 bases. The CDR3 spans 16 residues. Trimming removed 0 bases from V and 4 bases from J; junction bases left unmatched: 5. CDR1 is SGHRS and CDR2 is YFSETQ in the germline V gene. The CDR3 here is CASSLASGSGSDTQYF. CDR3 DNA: TGCGCCAGCAGCTTGGCTAGCGGGAGTGGGTCAGATACGCAGTATTTT. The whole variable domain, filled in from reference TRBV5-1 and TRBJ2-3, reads KAGVTQTPRYLIKTRGQQVTLSCSPISGHRSVSWYQQTPGQGLQFLFEYFSETQRNKGNFPGRFSGRQFSNSRSEMNVSTLELGDSALYLCASSLASGSGSDTQYFGPGTRLTVL.

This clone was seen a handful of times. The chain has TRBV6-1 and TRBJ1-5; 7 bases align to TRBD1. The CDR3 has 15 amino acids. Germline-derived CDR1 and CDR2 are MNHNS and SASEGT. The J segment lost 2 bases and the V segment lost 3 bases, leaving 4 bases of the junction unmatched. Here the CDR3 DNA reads TGTGCCAGCAGTGAGACAGGGATGGGCAATCAGCCCCAGCATTTT. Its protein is CASSETGMGNQPQHF.

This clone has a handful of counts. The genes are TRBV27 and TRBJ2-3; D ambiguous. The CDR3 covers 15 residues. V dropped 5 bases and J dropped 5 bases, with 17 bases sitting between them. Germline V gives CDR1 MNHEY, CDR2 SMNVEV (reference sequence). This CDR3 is CASSLGCSPGDTQYF. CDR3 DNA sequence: TGTGCCAGCAGTCTAGGGTGTTCACCCGGAGATACGCAGTATTTT.

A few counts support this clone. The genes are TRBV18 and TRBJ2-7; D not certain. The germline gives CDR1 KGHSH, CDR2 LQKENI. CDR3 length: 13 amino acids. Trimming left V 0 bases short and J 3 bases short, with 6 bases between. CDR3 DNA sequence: TGTGCCAGCTCACCACCGAACAGCTACGAGCAGTACTTC. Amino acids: CASSPPNSYEQYF.

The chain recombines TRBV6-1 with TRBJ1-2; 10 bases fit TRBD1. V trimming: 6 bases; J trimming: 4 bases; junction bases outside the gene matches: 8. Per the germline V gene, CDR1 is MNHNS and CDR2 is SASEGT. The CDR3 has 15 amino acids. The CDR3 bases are TGTGCCAGCAGAAGTAGACAGGGGGCTCGCTATGGCTACACCTTC. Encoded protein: CASRSRQGARYGYTF.

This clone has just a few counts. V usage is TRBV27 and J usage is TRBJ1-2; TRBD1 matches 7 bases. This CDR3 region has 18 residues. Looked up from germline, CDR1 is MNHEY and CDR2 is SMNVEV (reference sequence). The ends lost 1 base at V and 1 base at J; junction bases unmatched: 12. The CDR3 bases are TGTGCCAGCAGTTTATTCGGGACAGAGTTACGATTTAACTATGGCTACACCTTC. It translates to CASSLFGTELRFNYGYTF.

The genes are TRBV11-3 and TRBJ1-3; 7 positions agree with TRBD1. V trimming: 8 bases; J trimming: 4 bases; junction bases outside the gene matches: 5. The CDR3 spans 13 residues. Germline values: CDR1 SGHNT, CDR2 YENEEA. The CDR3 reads CASGPGQGNTIYF. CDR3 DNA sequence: TGTGCCAGCGGCCCGGGACAGGGAAACACCATATATTTT.

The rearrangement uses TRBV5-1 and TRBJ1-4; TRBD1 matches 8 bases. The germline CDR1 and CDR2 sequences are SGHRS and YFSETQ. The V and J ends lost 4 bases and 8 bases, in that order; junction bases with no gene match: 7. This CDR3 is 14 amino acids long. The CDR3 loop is CASSADRVGEKLFF. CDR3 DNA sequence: TGCGCCAGCAGCGCGGACAGGGTTGGGGAAAAACTGTTTTTT.

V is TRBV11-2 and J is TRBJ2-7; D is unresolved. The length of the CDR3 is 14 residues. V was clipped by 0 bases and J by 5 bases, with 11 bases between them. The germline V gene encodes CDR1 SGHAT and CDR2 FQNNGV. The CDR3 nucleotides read TGTGCCAGCAGCTTAGATACCCCAGGCGACGAGCAGTACTTC. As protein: CASSLDTPGDEQYF.

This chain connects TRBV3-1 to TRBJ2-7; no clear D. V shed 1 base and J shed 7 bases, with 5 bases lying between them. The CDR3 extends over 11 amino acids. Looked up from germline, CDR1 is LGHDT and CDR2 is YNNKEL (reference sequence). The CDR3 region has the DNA TGTGCCAGCAGCCAAGCATTTGAGCAGTACTTC. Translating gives CASSQAFEQYF.

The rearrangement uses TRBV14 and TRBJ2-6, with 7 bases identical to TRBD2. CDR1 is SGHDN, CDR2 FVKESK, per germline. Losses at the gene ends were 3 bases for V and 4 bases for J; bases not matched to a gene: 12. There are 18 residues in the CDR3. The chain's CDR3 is CASSQLRDYLKGANVLTF. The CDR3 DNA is TGTGCCAGCAGCCAGCTCCGGGACTACCTCAAGGGGGCCAACGTCCTGACTTTC.

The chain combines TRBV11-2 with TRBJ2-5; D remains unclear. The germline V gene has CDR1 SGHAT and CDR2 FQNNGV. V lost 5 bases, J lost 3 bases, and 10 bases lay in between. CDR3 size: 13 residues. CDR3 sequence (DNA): TGTGCCAGCAGCCAAAACAGAGAAGAGACCCAGTACTTC. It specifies CASSQNREETQYF.

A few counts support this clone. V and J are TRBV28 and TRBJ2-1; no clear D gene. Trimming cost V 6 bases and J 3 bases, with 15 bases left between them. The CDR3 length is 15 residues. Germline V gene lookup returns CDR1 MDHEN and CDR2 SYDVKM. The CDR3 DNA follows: TGTGCCAGCAGACCTAGTCCGTCGGACTACAATGAGCAGTTCTTC. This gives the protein CASRPSPSDYNEQFF.

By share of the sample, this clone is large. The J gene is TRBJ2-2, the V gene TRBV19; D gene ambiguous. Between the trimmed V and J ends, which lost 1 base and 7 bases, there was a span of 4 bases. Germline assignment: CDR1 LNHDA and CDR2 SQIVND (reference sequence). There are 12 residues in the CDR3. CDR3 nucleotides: TGTGCCAGTAGTATAGGAAGCGGGGAGCTGTTTTTT. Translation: CASSIGSGELFF.

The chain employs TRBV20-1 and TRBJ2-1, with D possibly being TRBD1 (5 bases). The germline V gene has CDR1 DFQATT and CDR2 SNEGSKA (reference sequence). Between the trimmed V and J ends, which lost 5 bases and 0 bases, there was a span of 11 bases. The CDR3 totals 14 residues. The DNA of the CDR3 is TGCAGTGCTCAGCCAGGGTACTCCTACAATGAGCAGTTCTTC. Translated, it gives CSAQPGYSYNEQFF.